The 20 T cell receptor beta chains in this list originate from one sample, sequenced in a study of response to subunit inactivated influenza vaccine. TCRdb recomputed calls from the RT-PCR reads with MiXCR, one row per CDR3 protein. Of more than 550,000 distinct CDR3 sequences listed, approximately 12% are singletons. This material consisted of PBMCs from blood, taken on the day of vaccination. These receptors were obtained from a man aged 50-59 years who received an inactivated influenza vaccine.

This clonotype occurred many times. The DNA for the CDR3 is TGCGCCAGCAGCTTCGCCGACAGCTCCTACGAGCAGTACTTC. Amino acid sequence: CASSFADSSYEQYF. This rearrangement joins TRBV5-1 to TRBJ2-7, with D maybe TRBD1 (5 bases). From germline, CDR1 is SGHRS and CDR2 YFSETQ. The CDR3 consists of 14 residues. V shed 2 bases and J shed 0 bases, with 9 bases lying between them. The full variable domain, its missing parts supplied by reference TRBV5-1 and TRBJ2-7, is KAGVTQTPRYLIKTRGQQVTLSCSPISGHRSVSWYQQTPGQGLQFLFEYFSETQRNKGNFPGRFSGRQFSNSRSEMNVSTLELGDSALYLCASSFADSSYEQYFGPGTRLTVT.

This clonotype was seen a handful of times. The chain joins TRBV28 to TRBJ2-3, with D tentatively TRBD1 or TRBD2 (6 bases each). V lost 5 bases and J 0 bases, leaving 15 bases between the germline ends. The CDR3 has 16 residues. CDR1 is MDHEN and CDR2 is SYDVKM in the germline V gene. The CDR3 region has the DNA TGTGCCAGCAGTCCCGGTGGGGGGCTAAGCACAGATACGCAGTATTTT. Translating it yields CASSPGGGLSTDTQYF.

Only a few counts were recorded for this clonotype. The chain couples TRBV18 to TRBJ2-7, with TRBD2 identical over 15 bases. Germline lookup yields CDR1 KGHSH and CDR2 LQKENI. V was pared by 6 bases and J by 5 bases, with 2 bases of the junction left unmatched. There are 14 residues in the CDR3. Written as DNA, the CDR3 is TGTGCCAGCTCTAGGACTAGCGGGAGGGACGAGCAGTACTTC. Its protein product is CASSRTSGRDEQYF.

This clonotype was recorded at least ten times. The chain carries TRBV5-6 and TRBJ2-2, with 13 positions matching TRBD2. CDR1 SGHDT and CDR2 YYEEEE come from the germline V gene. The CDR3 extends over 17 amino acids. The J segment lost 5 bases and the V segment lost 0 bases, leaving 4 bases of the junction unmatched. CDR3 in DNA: TGTGCCAGCAGCTTGGGACTAGCGGGAGGTTCGACCGGGGAGCTGTTTTTT. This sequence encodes CASSLGLAGGSTGELFF. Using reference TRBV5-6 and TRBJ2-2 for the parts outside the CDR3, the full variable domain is DAGVTQSPTHLIKTRGQQVTLRCSPKSGHDTVSWYQQALGQGPQFIFQYYEEEERQRGNFPDRFSGHQFPNYSSELNVNALLLGDSALYLCASSLGLAGGSTGELFFGEGSRLTVL.

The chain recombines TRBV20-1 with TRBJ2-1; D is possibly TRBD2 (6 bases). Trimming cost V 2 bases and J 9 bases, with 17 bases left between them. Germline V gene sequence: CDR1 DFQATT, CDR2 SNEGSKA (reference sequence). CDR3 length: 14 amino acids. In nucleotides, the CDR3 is TGCAGTGCTAGAAAGGCGGGTAGCGGCGGTGAGCAGTTCTTC. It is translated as CSARKAGSGGEQFF.

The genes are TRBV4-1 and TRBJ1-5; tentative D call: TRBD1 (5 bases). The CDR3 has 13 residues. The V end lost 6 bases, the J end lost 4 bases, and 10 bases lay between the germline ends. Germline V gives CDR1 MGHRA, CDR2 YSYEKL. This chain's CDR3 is CASRGGKNQPQHF. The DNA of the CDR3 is TGCGCCAGCAGGGGGGGGAAAAATCAGCCCCAGCATTTT.

This CDR3 reads CASSLVSRELFF. CDR3 in DNA: TGTGCCAGCAGTTTGGTCAGCCGGGAGCTGTTTTTT. This chain joins TRBV28 and TRBJ2-2; no clear D gene. Germline CDR1 and CDR2: MDHEN and SYDVKM. The CDR3 runs to 12 residues. Trimming stripped 3 bases from V and 9 bases from J, with 8 bases between.

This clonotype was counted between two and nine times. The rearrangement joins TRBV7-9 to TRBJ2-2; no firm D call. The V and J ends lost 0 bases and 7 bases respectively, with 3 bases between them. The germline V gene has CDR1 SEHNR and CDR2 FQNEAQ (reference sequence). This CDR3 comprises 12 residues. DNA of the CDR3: TGTGCCAGCAGCTTAGCGTTCGGGGAGCTGTTTTTT. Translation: CASSLAFGELFF.

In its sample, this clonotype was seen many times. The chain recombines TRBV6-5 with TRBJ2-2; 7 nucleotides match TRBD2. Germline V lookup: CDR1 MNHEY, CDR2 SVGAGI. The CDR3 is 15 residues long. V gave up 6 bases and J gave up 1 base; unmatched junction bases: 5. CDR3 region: CASSYGLGNTGELFF. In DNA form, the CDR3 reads TGTGCCAGCAGCTACGGACTAGGGAACACCGGGGAGCTGTTTTTT.

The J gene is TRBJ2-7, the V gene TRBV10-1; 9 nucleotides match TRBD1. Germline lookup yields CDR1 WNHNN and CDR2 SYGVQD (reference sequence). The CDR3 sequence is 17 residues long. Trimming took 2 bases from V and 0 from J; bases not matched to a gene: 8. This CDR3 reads CASSEGSGTGSSYEQYF. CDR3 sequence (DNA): TGCGCCAGCAGTGAGGGATCCGGGACAGGGAGCTCCTACGAGCAGTACTTC.

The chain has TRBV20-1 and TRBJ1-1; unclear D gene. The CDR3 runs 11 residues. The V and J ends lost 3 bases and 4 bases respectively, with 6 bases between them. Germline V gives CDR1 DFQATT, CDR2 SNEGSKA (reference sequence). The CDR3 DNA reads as TGCAGTGCTAGCATTATCACTGAAGCTTTCTTT. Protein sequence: CSASIITEAFF.

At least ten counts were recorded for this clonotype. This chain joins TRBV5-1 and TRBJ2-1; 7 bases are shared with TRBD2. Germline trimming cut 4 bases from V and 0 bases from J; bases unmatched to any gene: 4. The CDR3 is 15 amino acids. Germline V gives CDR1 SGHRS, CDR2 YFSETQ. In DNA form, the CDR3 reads TGCGCCAGCAGCGGGAGCGGGATCTCCTACAATGAGCAGTTCTTC. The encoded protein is CASSGSGISYNEQFF.

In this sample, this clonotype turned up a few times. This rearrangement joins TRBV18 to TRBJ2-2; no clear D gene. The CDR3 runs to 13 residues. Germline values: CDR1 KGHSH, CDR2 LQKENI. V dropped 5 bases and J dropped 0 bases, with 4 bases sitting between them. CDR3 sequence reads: CASSATNTGELFF. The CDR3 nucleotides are TGTGCCAGCTCAGCCACGAACACCGGGGAGCTGTTTTTT.

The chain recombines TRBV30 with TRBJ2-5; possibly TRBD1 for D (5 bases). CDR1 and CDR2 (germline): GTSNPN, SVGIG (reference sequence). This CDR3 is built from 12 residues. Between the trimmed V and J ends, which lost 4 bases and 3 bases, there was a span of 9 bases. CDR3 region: CAWTQGEETQYF. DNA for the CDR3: TGTGCCTGGACCCAAGGGGAAGAGACCCAGTACTTC.

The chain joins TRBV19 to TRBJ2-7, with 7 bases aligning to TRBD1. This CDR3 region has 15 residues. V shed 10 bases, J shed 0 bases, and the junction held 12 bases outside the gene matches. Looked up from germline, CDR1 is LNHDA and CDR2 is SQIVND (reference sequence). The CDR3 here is CATRRSRDSSYEQYF. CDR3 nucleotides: TGTGCCACAAGACGATCCAGGGACAGCTCCTACGAGCAGTACTTC.

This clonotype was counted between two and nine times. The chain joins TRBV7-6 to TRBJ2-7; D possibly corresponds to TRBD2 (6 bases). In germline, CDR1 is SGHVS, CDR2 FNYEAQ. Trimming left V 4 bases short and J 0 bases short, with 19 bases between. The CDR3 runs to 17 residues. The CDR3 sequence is CASSSTNPTRSSYEQYF. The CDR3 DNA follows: TGTGCCAGCAGCTCAACGAACCCGACTAGGAGCTCCTACGAGCAGTACTTC.

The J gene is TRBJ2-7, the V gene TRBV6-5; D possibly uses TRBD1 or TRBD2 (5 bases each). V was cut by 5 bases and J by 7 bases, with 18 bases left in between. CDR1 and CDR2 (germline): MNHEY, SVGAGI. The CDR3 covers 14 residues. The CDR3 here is CASSTPRGTGEQYF. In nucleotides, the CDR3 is TGTGCCAGCAGTACTCCTCGGGGCACCGGAGAGCAGTACTTC.

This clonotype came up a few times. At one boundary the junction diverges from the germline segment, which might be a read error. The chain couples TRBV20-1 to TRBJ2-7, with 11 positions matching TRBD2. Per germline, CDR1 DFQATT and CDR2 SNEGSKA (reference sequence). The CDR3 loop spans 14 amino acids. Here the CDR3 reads CSAEKLAGDYGQYF. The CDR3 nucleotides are TGCAGTGCTGAGAAACTAGCGGGGGATTACGGGCAGTACTTC.

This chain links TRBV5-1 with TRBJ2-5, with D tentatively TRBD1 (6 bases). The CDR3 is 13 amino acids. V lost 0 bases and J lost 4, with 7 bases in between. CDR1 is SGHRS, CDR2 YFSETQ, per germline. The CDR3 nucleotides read TGCGCCAGCAGCTTGGTGGGGGCAGAGACCCAGTACTTC. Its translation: CASSLVGAETQYF.

CDR3 bases: TGCGCCAGCAGCACCGGACAGGGACAGTATTTT. Translation gives CASSTGQGQYF. V and J are TRBV5-1 and TRBJ2-3; 8 nucleotides align to TRBD1. The CDR3 covers 11 residues. The V gene end was trimmed by 4 bases and the J gene end by 12 bases; junction bases not matched to a gene: 4. Germline values: CDR1 SGHRS, CDR2 YFSETQ.